The clone carrying this T cell receptor beta chain was counted ten times or more. This CDR3 has 14 amino acids. With V trimmed by 5 bases and J by 4 bases, 8 bases remained unmatched. Germline V gene data show CDR1 as DFQATT and CDR2 as SNEGSKA (reference sequence). TCRdb re-analysed the RT-PCR reads in MiXCR, keeping a single row per CDR3 protein. This table holds almost 700,000 distinct CDR3 sequences, 14% found once. The J gene is TRBJ1-2, the V gene TRBV20-1; 9 positions match TRBD1. The material sequenced was memory CD4+ T cells from blood. This clonotype was obtained from a female donor in good health, serving as a healthy control. CDR3 amino acids: CSALQGALVYGYTF. For the CDR3, the DNA is TGCAGTGCTTTACAGGGGGCGCTTGTCTATGGCTACACCTTC.